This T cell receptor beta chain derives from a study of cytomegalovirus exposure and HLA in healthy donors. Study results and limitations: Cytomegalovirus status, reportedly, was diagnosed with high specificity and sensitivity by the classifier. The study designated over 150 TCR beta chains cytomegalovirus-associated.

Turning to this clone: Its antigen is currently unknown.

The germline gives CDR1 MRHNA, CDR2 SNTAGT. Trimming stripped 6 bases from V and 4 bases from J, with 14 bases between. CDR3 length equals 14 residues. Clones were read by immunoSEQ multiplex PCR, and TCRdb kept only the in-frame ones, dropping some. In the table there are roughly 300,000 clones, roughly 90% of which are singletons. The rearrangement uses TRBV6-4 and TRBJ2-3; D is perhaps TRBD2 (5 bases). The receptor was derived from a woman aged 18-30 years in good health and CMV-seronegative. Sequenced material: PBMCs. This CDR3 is CASRAGLGADTQYF. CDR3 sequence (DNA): TGTGCCAGCAGGGCCGGCCTCGGGGCAGATACGCAGTATTTT.